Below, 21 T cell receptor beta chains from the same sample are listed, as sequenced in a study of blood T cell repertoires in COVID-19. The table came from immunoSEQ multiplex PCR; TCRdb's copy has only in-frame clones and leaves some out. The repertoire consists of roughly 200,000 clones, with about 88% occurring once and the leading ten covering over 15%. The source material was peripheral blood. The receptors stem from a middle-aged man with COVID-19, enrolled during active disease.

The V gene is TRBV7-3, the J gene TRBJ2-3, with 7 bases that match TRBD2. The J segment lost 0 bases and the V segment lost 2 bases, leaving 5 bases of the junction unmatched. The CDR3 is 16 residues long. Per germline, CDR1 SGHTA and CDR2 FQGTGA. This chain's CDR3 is CASSLGRGRSTDTQYF. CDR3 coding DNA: TGTGCCAGCAGCTTAGGGCGGGGGAGGAGCACAGATACGCAGTATTTT. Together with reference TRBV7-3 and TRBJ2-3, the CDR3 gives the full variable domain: GAGVSQTPSNKVTEKGKYVELRCDPISGHTALYWYRQSLGQGPEFLIYFQGTGAADDSGLPNDRFFAVRPEGSVSTLKIQRTERGDSAVYLCASSLGRGRSTDTQYFGPGTRLTVL.

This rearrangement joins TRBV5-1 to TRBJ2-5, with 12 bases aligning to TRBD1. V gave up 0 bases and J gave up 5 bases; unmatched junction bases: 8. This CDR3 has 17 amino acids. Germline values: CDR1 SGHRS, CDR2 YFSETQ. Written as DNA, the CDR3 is TGCGCCAGCAGCTTGGTGGGGGACAGGGGGCTGTTTGAGACCCAGTACTTC. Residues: CASSLVGDRGLFETQYF.

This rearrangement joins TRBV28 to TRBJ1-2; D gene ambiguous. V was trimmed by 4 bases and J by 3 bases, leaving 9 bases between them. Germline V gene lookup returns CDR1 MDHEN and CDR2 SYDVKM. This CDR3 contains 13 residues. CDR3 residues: CASSSSQDYGYTF. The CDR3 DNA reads TGTGCCAGCAGTTCATCCCAGGACTATGGCTACACCTTC.

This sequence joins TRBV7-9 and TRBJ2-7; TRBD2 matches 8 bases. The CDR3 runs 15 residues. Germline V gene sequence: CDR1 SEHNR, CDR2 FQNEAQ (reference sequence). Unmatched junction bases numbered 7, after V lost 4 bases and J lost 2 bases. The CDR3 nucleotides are TGTGCCAGCAGCTCCGGGACTAGGGAGGCCTACGAGCAGTACTTC. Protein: CASSSGTREAYEQYF.

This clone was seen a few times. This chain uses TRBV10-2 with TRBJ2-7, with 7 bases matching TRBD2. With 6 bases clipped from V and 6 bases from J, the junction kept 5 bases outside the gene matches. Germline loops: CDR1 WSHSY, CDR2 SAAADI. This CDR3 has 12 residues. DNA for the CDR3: TGCGCCAGCAGGGGGGGAGGGTTCGAGCAGTACTTC. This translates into CASRGGGFEQYF.

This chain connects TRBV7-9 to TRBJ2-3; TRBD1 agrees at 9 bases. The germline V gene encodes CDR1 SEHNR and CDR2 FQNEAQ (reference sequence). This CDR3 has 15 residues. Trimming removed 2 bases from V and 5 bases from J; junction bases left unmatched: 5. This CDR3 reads CASSLTGQGGDTQYF. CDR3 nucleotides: TGTGCCAGCAGCTTAACGGGACAGGGTGGAGATACGCAGTATTTT.

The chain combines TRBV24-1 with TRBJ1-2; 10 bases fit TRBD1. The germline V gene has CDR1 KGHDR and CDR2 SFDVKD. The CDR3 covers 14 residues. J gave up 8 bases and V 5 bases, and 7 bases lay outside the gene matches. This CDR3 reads CATSAGTGVEGYTF. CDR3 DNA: TGTGCCACCAGTGCCGGGACAGGGGTCGAAGGCTACACCTTC.

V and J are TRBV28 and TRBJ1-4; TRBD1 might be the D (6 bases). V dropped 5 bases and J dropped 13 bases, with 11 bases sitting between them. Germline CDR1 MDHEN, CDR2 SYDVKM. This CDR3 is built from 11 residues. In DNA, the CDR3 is TGTGCCAGCAGTCCCAGGGGTGGACTGTTTTTT. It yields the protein CASSPRGGLFF.

CDR3 amino acids: CASSLSRGPLHF. The CDR3 nucleotides are TGTGCCAGCAGTTTATCTCGAGGACCCCTCCACTTT. The chain links TRBV28 to TRBJ1-6; no clear D gene. The germline V and J ends were trimmed by 1 base and 12 bases, with 7 bases remaining between them. CDR1 MDHEN and CDR2 SYDVKM come from the germline V gene. This CDR3 region has 12 residues.

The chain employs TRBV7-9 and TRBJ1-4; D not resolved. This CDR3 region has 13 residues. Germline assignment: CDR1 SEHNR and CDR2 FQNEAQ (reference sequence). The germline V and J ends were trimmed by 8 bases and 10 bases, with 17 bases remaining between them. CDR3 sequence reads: CASQEGGIGKLFF. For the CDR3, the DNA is TGTGCCAGCCAGGAGGGAGGAATCGGAAAACTGTTTTTT.

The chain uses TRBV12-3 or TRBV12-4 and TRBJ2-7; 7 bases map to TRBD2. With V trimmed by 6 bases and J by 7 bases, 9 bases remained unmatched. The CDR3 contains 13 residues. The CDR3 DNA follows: TGTGCCAGCAGATCAGCCGGAGCGGGGGAGCAGTACTTC. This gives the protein CASRSAGAGEQYF.

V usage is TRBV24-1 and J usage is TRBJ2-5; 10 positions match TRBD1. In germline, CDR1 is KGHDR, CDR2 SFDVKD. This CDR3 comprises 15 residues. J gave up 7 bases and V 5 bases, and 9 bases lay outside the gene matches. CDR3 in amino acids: CATSAADRGRGTQYF. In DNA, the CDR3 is TGTGCCACCAGTGCCGCAGACAGGGGGCGGGGGACCCAGTACTTC.

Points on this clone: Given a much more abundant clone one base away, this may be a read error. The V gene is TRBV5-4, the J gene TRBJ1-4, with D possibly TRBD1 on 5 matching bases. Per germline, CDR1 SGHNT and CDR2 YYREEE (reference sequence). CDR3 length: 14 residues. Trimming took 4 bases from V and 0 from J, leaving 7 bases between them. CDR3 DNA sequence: TGTGCCAGCAGCCCGACAGCAACTAATGAAAAACTGTTTTTT. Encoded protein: CASSPTATNEKLFF.

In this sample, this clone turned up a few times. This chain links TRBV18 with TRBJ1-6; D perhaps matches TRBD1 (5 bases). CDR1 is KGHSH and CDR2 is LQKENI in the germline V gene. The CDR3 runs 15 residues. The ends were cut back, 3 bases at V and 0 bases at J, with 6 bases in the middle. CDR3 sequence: CASSPDSSYNSPLHF. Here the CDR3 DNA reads TGTGCCAGCTCACCCGACAGCTCCTATAATTCACCCCTCCACTTT. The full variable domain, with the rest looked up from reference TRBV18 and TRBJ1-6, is NAGVMQNPRHLVRRRGQEARLRCSPMKGHSHVYWYRQLPEEGLKFMVYLQKENIIDESGMPKERFSAEFPKEGPSILRIQQVVRGDSAAYFCASSPDSSYNSPLHFGNGTRLTVT.

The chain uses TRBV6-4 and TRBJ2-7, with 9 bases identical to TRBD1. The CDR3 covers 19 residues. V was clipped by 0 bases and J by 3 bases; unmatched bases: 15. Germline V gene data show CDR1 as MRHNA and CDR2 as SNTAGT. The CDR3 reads CASSDSIVTGGFEIYEQYF. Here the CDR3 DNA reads TGTGCCAGCAGTGACTCGATTGTGACAGGGGGATTTGAGATCTACGAGCAGTACTTC.

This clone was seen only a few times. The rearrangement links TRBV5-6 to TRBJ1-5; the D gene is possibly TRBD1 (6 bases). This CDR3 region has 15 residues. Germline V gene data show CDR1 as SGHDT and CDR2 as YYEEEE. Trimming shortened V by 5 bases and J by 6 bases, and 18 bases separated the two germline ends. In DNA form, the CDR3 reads TGTGCCAGCAGTGGTCCGGGGGGCGCTTCTCAGCCCCAGCATTTT. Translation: CASSGPGGASQPQHF.

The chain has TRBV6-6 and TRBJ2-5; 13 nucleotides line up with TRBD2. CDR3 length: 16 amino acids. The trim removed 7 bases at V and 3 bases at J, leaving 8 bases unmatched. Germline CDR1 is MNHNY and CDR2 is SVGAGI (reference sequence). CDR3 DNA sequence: TGTGCCAGCACCCCACGGACTAGCGGGAGAAAAGAGACCCAGTACTTC. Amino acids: CASTPRTSGRKETQYF.

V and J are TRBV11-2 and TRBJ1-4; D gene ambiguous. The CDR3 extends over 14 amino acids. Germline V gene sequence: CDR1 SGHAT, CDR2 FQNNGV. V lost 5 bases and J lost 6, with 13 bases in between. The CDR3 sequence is CASSLRQLDEKLFF. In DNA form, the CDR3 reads TGTGCCAGCAGCCTAAGACAACTAGATGAAAAACTGTTTTTT. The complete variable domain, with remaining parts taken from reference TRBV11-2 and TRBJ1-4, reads EAGVAQSPRYKIIEKRQSVAFWCNPISGHATLYWYQQILGQGPKLLIQFQNNGVVDDSQLPKDRFSAERLKGVDSTLKIQPAKLEDSAVYLCASSLRQLDEKLFFGSGTQLSVL.

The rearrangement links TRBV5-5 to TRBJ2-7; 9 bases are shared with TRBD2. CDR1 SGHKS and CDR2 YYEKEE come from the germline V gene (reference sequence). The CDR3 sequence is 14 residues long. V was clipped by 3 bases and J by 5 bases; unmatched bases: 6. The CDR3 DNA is TGTGCCAGCAGCTCGCGGGAGGGCATACACGAGCAGTACTTC. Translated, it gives CASSSREGIHEQYF.

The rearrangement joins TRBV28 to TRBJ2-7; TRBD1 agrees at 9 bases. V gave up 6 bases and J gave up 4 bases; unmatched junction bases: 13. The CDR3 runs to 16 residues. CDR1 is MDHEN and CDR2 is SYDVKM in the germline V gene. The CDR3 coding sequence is TGTGCCAGCAGCCCGGATTACAGGGGGCGTGTTTACGAGCAGTACTTC. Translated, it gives CASSPDYRGRVYEQYF.

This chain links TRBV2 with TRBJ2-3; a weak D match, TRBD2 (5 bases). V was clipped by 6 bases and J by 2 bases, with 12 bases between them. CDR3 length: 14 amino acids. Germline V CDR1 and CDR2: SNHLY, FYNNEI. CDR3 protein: CASSARTPTDTQYF. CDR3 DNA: TGTGCCAGCAGCGCCCGGACTCCCACAGATACGCAGTATTTT.